This TCR beta chain was documented in a study of T cells in Graves' hyperthyroidism and ophthalmopathy. General study results and limits: Ophthalmopathy was separated from stable hyperthyroidism by a 13 V-J model.

There are 17 residues in the CDR3. Trimming at V came to 0 bases and at J to 2 bases, leaving 9 bases not matched to a gene. Germline lookup yields CDR1 SGHDT and CDR2 YYEEEE. This clonotype was seen a handful of times. The target antigen is unknown. The TCR beta CDR3 regions underwent amplification using RNA transcripts as the source. First-round RT-PCR with HTBI primers amplified the TCR CDR3 region. TCRdb reprocessed the multiplex PCR reads via MiXCR and lists one record per CDR3 protein. This table has approximately 220,000 distinct CDR3 sequences, about 18% appearing once. The chain uses TRBV5-6 and TRBJ2-5, with TRBD2 matching 8 bases. Sequencing used blood. The clonotype comes from a man aged 40-50 years with Graves' hyperthyroidism. The CDR3 sequence: CASSLDRASGGQETQYF. In DNA, the CDR3 is TGTGCCAGCAGCTTGGATCGGGCGAGCGGGGGACAAGAGACCCAGTACTTC.